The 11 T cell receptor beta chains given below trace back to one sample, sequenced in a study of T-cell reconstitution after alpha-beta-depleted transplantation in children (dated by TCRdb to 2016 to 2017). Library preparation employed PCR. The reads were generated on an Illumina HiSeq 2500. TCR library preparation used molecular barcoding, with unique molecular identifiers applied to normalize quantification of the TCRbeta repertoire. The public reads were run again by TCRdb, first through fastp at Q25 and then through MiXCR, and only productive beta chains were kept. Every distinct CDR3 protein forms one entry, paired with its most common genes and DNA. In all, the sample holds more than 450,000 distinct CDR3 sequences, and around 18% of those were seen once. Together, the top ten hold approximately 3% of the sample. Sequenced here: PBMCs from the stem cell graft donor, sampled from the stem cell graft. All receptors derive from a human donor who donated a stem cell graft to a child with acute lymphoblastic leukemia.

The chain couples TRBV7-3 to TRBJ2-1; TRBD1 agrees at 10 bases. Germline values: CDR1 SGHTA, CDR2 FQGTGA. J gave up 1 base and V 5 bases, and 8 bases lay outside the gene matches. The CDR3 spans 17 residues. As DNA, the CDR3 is TGTGCCAGCAGCCCCCACTGGGACAGGGGATCCTACAATGAGCAGTTCTTC. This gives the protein CASSPHWDRGSYNEQFF.

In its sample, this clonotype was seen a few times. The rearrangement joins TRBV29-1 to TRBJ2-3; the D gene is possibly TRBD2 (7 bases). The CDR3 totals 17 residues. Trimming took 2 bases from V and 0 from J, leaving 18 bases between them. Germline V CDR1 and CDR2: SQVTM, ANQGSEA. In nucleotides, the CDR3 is TGCAGCGTTGAACTGGTGCTGGGGGGGCATAGCACAGATACGCAGTATTTT. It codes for CSVELVLGGHSTDTQYF.

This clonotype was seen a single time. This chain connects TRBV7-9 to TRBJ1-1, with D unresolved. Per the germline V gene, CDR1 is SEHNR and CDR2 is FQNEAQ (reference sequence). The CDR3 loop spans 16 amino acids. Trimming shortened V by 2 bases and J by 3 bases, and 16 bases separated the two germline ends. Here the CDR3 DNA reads TGTGCCAGCAGCTTAACGTTTGGTTGGAGGGACACTGAAGCTTTCTTT. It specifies CASSLTFGWRDTEAFF.

CDR3 sequence reads: CSARDGKRGGNEQFF. The CDR3 DNA is TGCAGTGCTAGAGATGGAAAGCGGGGAGGGAATGAGCAGTTCTTC. The chain is built from TRBV20-1 and TRBJ2-1; 7 positions agree with TRBD2. This CDR3 spans 15 amino acids. The germline V gene encodes CDR1 DFQATT and CDR2 SNEGSKA (reference sequence). The ends lost 0 bases at V and 7 bases at J; junction bases unmatched: 9.

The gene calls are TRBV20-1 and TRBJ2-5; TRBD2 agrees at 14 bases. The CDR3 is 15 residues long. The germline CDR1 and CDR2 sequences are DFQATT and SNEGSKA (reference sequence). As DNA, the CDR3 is TGCAGCTCGGGACTAGCGGGAGTCCGCCAAGAGACCCAGTACTTC. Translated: CSSGLAGVRQETQYF.

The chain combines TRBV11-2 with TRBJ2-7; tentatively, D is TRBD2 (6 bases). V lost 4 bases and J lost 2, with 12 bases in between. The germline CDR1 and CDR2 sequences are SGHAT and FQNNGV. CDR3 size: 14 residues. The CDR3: CASSSGLTTYEQYF. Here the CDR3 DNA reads TGTGCCAGCAGCTCCGGACTAACTACCTACGAGCAGTACTTC.

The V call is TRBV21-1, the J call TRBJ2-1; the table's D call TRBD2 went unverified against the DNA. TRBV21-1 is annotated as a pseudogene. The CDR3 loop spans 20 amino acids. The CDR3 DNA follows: TGTGCCAGCAGCCACTTACGTTTAGCGGGAGGGCCGCCTTTCTACAATGAGCAGTTCTTC. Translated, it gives CASSHLRLAGGPPFYNEQFF.

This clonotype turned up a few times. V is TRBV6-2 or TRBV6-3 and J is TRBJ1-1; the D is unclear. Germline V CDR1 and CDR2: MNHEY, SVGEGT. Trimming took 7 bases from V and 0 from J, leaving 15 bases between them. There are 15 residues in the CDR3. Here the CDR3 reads CASISGHDMNTEAFF. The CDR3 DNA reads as TGTGCCAGCATTTCTGGGCACGACATGAACACTGAAGCTTTCTTT.

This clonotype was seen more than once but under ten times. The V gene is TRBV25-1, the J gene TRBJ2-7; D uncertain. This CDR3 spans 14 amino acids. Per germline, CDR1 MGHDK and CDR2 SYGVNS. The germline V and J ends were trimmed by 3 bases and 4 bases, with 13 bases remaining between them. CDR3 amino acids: CASSDRTGRYEQYF. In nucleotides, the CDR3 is TGTGCCAGCAGTGATAGGACCGGCCGTTACGAGCAGTACTTC.

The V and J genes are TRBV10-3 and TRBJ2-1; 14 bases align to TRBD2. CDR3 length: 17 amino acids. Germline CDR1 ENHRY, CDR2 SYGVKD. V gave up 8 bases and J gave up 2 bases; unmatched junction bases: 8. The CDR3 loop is CAISGTSGSMPYNEQFF. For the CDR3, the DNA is TGTGCCATCTCCGGGACTAGCGGGAGTATGCCCTACAATGAGCAGTTCTTC.

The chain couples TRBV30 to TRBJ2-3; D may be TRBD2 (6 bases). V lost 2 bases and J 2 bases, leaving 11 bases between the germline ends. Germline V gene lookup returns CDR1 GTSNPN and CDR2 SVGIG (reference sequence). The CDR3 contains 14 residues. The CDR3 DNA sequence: TGTGCCTGGAGTCATCCGGGAGTCACAGATACGCAGTATTTT. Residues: CAWSHPGVTDTQYF.